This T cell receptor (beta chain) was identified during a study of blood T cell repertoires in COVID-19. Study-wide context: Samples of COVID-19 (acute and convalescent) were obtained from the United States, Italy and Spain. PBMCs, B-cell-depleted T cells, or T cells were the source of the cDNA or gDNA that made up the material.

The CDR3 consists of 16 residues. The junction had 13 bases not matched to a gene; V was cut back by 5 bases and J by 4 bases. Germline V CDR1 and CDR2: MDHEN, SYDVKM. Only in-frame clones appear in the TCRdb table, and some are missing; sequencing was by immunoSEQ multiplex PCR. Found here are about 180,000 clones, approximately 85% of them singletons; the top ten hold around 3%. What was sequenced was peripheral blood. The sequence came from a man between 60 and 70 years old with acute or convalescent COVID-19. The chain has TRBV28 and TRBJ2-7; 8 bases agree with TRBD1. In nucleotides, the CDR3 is TGTGCCAGCAGTCCCGGGACAGGTCGGGTCGTTTACGAGCAGTACTTC. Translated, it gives CASSPGTGRVVYEQYF.